Shown below are 27 T cell receptor beta chains from a single sample sequenced in a study of CD8 T cells in ankylosing spondylitis listed by TCRdb under 2017. Libraries were built with 5' RACE. Sequencer: Illumina HiSeq 2500. TCRdb trimmed public reads at Q25 via fastp, called clones via MiXCR and kept in-frame beta chains. Rows matching on CDR3 protein sequence are summarized as one entry with the most common DNA and genes. Recorded for this sample are tens of thousands of distinct CDR3 sequences; approximately 9.9% of them occurred a single time. The ten largest clones capture about 1.4% of the sample. Sequencing was performed on blood, either unsorted or a sorted T cell fraction (not recorded which). Receptor source: a male donor with ankylosing spondylitis or in good health (not recorded which).

This clonotype was seen many times. J is TRBJ2-6 and V is TRBV5-1; 8 bases fit TRBD1. CDR3 size: 16 residues. Per the germline V gene, CDR1 is SGHRS and CDR2 is YFSETQ. J lost 4 bases, V lost 4 bases, and 7 bases had no gene match. DNA for the CDR3: TGCGCCAGCAGCCAAAGACAGGGGTCCGGGGCCAACGTCCTGACTTTC. It translates to CASSQRQGSGANVLTF. The full variable domain, with the rest looked up from reference TRBV5-1 and TRBJ2-6, is KAGVTQTPRYLIKTRGQQVTLSCSPISGHRSVSWYQQTPGQGLQFLFEYFSETQRNKGNFPGRFSGRQFSNSRSEMNVSTLELGDSALYLCASSQRQGSGANVLTFGAGSRLTVL.

CDR3 sequence: CASSIRSGAAEAFF. The CDR3 DNA reads as TGTGCCAGTAGTATTCGTTCGGGTGCGGCTGAAGCTTTCTTT. This chain uses TRBV19 with TRBJ1-1, with D uncertain. V was shortened by 3 bases and J by 6 bases, with 14 bases between the two germline ends. Germline V gene lookup returns CDR1 LNHDA and CDR2 SQIVND (reference sequence). This CDR3 is built from 14 residues.

This clonotype is medium-sized by share. The chain carries TRBV29-1 and TRBJ2-1, with a weak D call TRBD1 (5 bases). Germline-derived CDR1 and CDR2 are SQVTM and ANQGSEA. Trimming cost V 4 bases and J 7 bases, with 8 bases left between them. The length of the CDR3 is 11 residues. CDR3 sequence (DNA): TGCAGCGTTGCTAGGGGTAATGAGCAGTTCTTC. As protein: CSVARGNEQFF.

This clonotype has a count of ten or more. This sequence joins TRBV5-1 and TRBJ1-5, with D unresolved. There are 13 residues in the CDR3. From germline, CDR1 is SGHRS and CDR2 YFSETQ. Trimming removed 0 bases from V and 0 bases from J, with 1 base in between. CDR3 coding DNA: TGCGCCAGCAGCTTGGGTAGCAATCAGCCCCAGCATTTT. It translates to CASSLGSNQPQHF.

This clonotype occurred many times. The J gene is TRBJ1-1, the V gene TRBV12-3 or TRBV12-4; TRBD1 agrees at 12 bases. The CDR3 sequence is 16 residues long. The V segment lost 6 bases and the J segment 5 bases; nucleotides outside the gene matches: 10. CDR3 coding DNA: TGTGCCAGCAGCCCGGGACAGGGGGCGAGATTTACTGAAGCTTTCTTT. It is translated as CASSPGQGARFTEAFF.

This clonotype was seen repeatedly, ten times or more. The V gene is TRBV3-1, the J gene TRBJ2-1; the D gene is possibly TRBD2 (6 bases). Deletions cut 3 bases from V and 9 bases from J, with 21 bases between. Per the germline V gene, CDR1 is LGHDT and CDR2 is YNNKEL (reference sequence). This CDR3 spans 16 amino acids. CDR3 sequence reads: CASSQGGAHPGGEQFF. In nucleotides, the CDR3 is TGTGCCAGCAGCCAGGGAGGCGCCCATCCCGGTGGTGAGCAGTTCTTC.

This clonotype was counted between two and nine times. The chain uses TRBV5-1 and TRBJ2-5; TRBD2 might be the D (6 bases). The V gene lost 8 bases and the J gene lost 9 bases, with 20 bases spanning the gap. Germline loops: CDR1 SGHRS, CDR2 YFSETQ. The CDR3 is 13 residues long. The CDR3 sequence is CASGVSRDRAQYF. CDR3 DNA sequence: TGCGCCAGTGGCGTATCGCGGGACCGGGCCCAGTACTTC.

In this sample, this clonotype turned up a few times. This chain uses TRBV3-1 with TRBJ2-7; 12 bases map to TRBD2. This CDR3 comprises 16 residues. The J segment lost 2 bases and the V segment lost 3 bases, leaving 5 bases of the junction unmatched. Germline CDR1 reads LGHDT; CDR2 reads YNNKEL (reference sequence). In nucleotides, the CDR3 is TGTGCCAGCAGCCAGGCGACTAGCGGGGGACCCTACGAGCAGTACTTC. Protein product: CASSQATSGGPYEQYF.

In this sample, this clonotype turned up many times. The rearrangement links TRBV5-1 to TRBJ2-7, with 8 bases aligning to TRBD1. Germline V CDR1 and CDR2: SGHRS, YFSETQ. This CDR3 has 17 amino acids. J gave up 4 bases and V 9 bases, and 21 bases lay outside the gene matches. The CDR3 DNA follows: TGCGCCACTAGTCTGGGCTCCTCAGGACAGGGAATTTACGAGCAGTACTTC. Translated: CATSLGSSGQGIYEQYF.

The sample holds many counts of this clonotype. This chain joins TRBV29-1 and TRBJ1-1; no definite D call. CDR3 length: 14 residues. Looked up from germline, CDR1 is SQVTM and CDR2 is ANQGSEA. Deletions cut 3 bases from V and 0 bases from J, with 11 bases between. In nucleotides, the CDR3 is TGCAGCGTTGAGGGCAGCCCCATGAACACTGAAGCTTTCTTT. This codes for CSVEGSPMNTEAFF.

The table lists this clonotype with a few counts. The chain combines TRBV4-2 with TRBJ1-2; 9 bases line up with TRBD1. The CDR3 contains 19 residues. Per germline, CDR1 LGHNA and CDR2 YNFKEQ. Losses at the gene ends were 5 bases for V and 4 bases for J; bases not matched to a gene: 20. CDR3 sequence reads: CASSDSWGKTGGGGYGYTF. CDR3 DNA: TGTGCCAGCAGCGATTCTTGGGGCAAAACAGGGGGCGGTGGCTATGGCTACACCTTC.

This clonotype occurred a few times. The chain has TRBV18 and TRBJ2-2; TRBD2 matches 8 bases. The CDR3 length is 15 residues. Germline V lookup: CDR1 KGHSH, CDR2 LQKENI. J was trimmed by 4 bases and V by 4 bases; bases with no gene match: 5. CDR3 DNA: TGTGCCAGCTCACAGCGGGGGCCCCTCACCGGGGAGCTGTTTTTT. Protein product: CASSQRGPLTGELFF.

This rearrangement joins TRBV12-3 or TRBV12-4 to TRBJ1-1, with D hard to call. V was cut by 1 base and J by 7 bases, with 10 bases left in between. This CDR3 has 13 residues. Written as DNA, the CDR3 is TGTGCCAGCAGTTTAGGTCAGGTGGGTGAAGCTTTCTTT. Encoded protein: CASSLGQVGEAFF.

The rearrangement joins TRBV11-2 to TRBJ2-1, with 8 bases lining up with TRBD2. CDR1 is SGHAT, CDR2 FQNNGV, per germline. The V gene end was trimmed by 1 base and the J gene end by 6 bases; junction bases not matched to a gene: 5. The CDR3 extends over 15 amino acids. CDR3: CASSLGSGGTNEQFF. In DNA form, the CDR3 reads TGTGCCAGCAGCTTAGGCAGCGGGGGAACCAATGAGCAGTTCTTC.

This clonotype has just one count. The chain combines TRBV2 with TRBJ2-5; possible D gene TRBD2, 6 bases. The CDR3 is 13 residues long. V lost 2 bases and J 5 bases, leaving 9 bases between the germline ends. CDR1 is SNHLY, CDR2 FYNNEI, per germline. This chain's CDR3 is CASSEIAGETQYF. The CDR3 coding sequence is TGTGCCAGCAGTGAAATTGCGGGGGAGACCCAGTACTTC.

This clonotype was observed at least ten times. The V call is TRBV12-3 or TRBV12-4, the J call TRBJ1-5; 7 bases map to TRBD1. This CDR3 spans 15 amino acids. Losses at the gene ends were 6 bases for V and 6 bases for J; bases not matched to a gene: 11. DNA of the CDR3: TGTGCCAGCAGCCAAGTTCAGGGGGACACTCAGCCCCAGCATTTT. Translating it yields CASSQVQGDTQPQHF.

This clonotype was recorded many times. The rearrangement uses TRBV12-3 or TRBV12-4 and TRBJ1-5; 10 nucleotides match TRBD1. The CDR3 runs to 16 residues. V shed 5 bases and J 3 bases; nucleotides not matched to a gene: 7. CDR3 DNA: TGTGCCAGCAGTCCCCGGACAGGGGGTTTCAATCAGCCCCAGCATTTT. It translates to CASSPRTGGFNQPQHF.

This clonotype has ten or more counts. This chain connects TRBV5-1 to TRBJ1-1; D gene unclear. The CDR3 consists of 12 residues. The germline CDR1 and CDR2 sequences are SGHRS and YFSETQ. V was pared by 4 bases and J by 3 bases, with 7 bases between. This CDR3 reads CASSRWDTEAFF. Here the CDR3 DNA reads TGCGCCAGCAGCCGATGGGACACTGAAGCTTTCTTT.

This clonotype was counted many times. The chain carries TRBV20-1 and TRBJ2-1; 8 bases line up with TRBD2. The V gene's germline CDR1 is DFQATT and CDR2 SNEGSKA (reference sequence). The trim removed 5 bases at V and 8 bases at J, leaving 11 bases unmatched. This CDR3 is built from 14 residues. CDR3 amino acids: CSALPGGRFYEQFF. The CDR3 DNA sequence: TGCAGTGCTCTTCCGGGGGGGCGGTTTTATGAGCAGTTCTTC.

The chain carries TRBV5-1 and TRBJ1-1; 10 bases map to TRBD1. Trimming removed 2 bases from V and 4 bases from J; junction bases left unmatched: 2. CDR3 size: 14 residues. From germline, CDR1 is SGHRS and CDR2 YFSETQ. DNA of the CDR3: TGCGCCAGCAGCTTACGACAGGGGGCCACTGAAGCTTTCTTT. It specifies CASSLRQGATEAFF.

This clonotype was recorded many times. The V call is TRBV7-8, the J call TRBJ2-7, with D perhaps matching TRBD1 (6 bases). V lost 1 base to trimming and J lost 1 base, with 8 bases between them. Germline CDR1 reads SGHVS; CDR2 reads FQNEAQ. CDR3 length: 14 amino acids. Written as DNA, the CDR3 is TGTGCCAGCAGCTTAGGGACAGCGTCCTACGAGCAGTACTTC. It is translated as CASSLGTASYEQYF.

The chain couples TRBV12-3 or TRBV12-4 to TRBJ2-3; the D gene is possibly TRBD2 (5 bases). Between the trimmed V and J ends, which lost 2 bases and 5 bases, there was a span of 26 bases. The CDR3 spans 19 residues. The CDR3 loop is CASSLFLYDGELYGDTQYF. The CDR3 region has the DNA TGTGCCAGCAGTTTATTCCTATATGATGGGGAGCTCTACGGAGATACGCAGTATTTT.

The rearrangement joins TRBV7-8 to TRBJ2-5, with D unresolved. Germline assignment: CDR1 SGHVS and CDR2 FQNEAQ. This CDR3 comprises 14 residues. The V end lost 1 base, the J end lost 0 bases, and 6 bases lay between the germline ends. Written as DNA, the CDR3 is TGTGCCAGCAGCTTAGAGGCAGACCAAGAGACCCAGTACTTC. It yields the protein CASSLEADQETQYF.

The V and J genes are TRBV5-1 and TRBJ2-3, with D perhaps TRBD1 (6 bases). V was pared by 0 bases and J by 2 bases, with 13 bases between. The germline gives CDR1 SGHRS, CDR2 YFSETQ. CDR3 length: 16 residues. As DNA, the CDR3 is TGCGCCAGCAGCTTGGGGCAGGGGCTAGACACAGATACGCAGTATTTT. It yields the protein CASSLGQGLDTDTQYF.

The chain joins TRBV2 to TRBJ2-5; no clear D gene. Germline lookup yields CDR1 SNHLY and CDR2 FYNNEI. The V end lost 9 bases, the J end lost 2 bases, and 7 bases lay between the germline ends. The CDR3 is 11 residues long. The DNA for the CDR3 is TGTGCCAGTTTACAGCAAGAGACCCAGTACTTC. This gives the protein CASLQQETQYF.

Ten or more counts support this clonotype. The chain carries TRBV20-1 and TRBJ2-2; TRBD1 agrees at 7 bases. The CDR3 runs 15 residues. V lost 2 bases and J lost 1; bases outside the gene matches: 4. CDR1 DFQATT and CDR2 SNEGSKA come from the germline V gene (reference sequence). CDR3 bases: TGCAGTGCTAGATTAGGGACAGAGAACACCGGGGAGCTGTTTTTT. Its protein product is CSARLGTENTGELFF.

This clonotype was observed once. The chain joins TRBV6-2 or TRBV6-3 to TRBJ1-1, with D hard to call. The CDR3 extends over 14 amino acids. Germline lookup yields CDR1 MNHEY and CDR2 SVGEGT. With 6 bases removed from V and 1 base from J, the gap between germline ends came to 12 bases. The CDR3 DNA is TGTGCCAGCAGATATGTGATAGCGAACACTGAAGCTTTCTTT. Translating it yields CASRYVIANTEAFF.